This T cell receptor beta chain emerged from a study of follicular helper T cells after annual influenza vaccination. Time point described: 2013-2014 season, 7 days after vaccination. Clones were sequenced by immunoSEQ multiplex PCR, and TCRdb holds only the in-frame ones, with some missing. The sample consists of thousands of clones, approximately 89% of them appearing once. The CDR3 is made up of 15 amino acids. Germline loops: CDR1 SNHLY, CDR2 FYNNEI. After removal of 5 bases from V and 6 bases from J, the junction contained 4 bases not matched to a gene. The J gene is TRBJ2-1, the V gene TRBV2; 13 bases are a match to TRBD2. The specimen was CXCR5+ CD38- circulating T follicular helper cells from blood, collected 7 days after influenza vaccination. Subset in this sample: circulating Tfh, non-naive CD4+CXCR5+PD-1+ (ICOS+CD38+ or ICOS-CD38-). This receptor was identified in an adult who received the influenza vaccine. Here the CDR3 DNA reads TGTGCCAGCAGTCGCACTAGCGGGGGGGCCAATGAGCAGTTCTTC. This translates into CASSRTSGGANEQFF.